This entry lists 29 T cell receptor beta chains sequenced from one sample in a study of regulatory T cells in long-lasting Graves disease. Time point specified: newly diagnosed GD, antithyroid drugs for less than 3 months. PBMCs provided the RNA from which the TCR library was made. Construction of the TCR beta libraries employed iRepertoire HTBI primers in conjunction with Arm-PCR of CDR3 regions. From the multiplex PCR reads, TCRdb called clonotypes with MiXCR, one entry per CDR3 protein. The data show a few hundred thousand distinct CDR3 sequences, 16% seen once. This sample was also put to use in a study of T cells in Graves' hyperthyroidism and ophthalmopathy.

Source: peripheral blood mononuclear cells (PBMCs), taken at new diagnosis, from a patient treated with antithyroid drugs. The receptors stem from a woman aged 18-29 years with Graves disease.

In its sample, this clonotype was seen many times. The V call is TRBV27, the J call TRBJ2-7, with 10 bases lining up with TRBD1. Per germline, CDR1 MNHEY and CDR2 SMNVEV (reference sequence). V lost 6 bases and J lost 4; bases outside the gene matches: 15. The length of the CDR3 is 17 residues. The CDR3 region is CASRTLTGTGVGYEQYF. The CDR3 DNA sequence: TGTGCCAGCAGGACACTGACCGGGACAGGGGTCGGGTACGAGCAGTACTTC.

The chain recombines TRBV5-8 with TRBJ2-1; 8 bases agree with TRBD2. Germline trimming cut 2 bases from V and 4 bases from J; bases unmatched to any gene: 5. CDR3 size: 15 residues. From germline, CDR1 is SGHTS and CDR2 YDEGEE. The CDR3, as DNA: TGTGCCAGCAGCTTAGCGGGGGAAACTTACAATGAGCAGTTCTTC. This translates into CASSLAGETYNEQFF.

As DNA, the CDR3 is TGTGCCAGCAGCGTCGGACAGGGGTTCTACAATGAGCAGTTCTTC. This encodes CASSVGQGFYNEQFF. This sequence joins TRBV7-9 and TRBJ2-1; 9 nucleotides agree with TRBD1. CDR3 length: 15 amino acids. Germline CDR1 and CDR2: SEHNR and FQNEAQ (reference sequence). With 5 bases clipped from V and 3 bases from J, the junction kept 5 bases outside the gene matches.

This clonotype was seen repeatedly, ten times or more. The chain couples TRBV6-2 or TRBV6-3 to TRBJ1-2, with D possibly matching TRBD1 (5 bases). Germline V gene lookup returns CDR1 MNHEY and CDR2 SVGEGT. Trimming took 2 bases from V and 5 from J, leaving 6 bases between them. The CDR3 has 12 amino acids. The CDR3 DNA is TGTGCCAGCAGTTACGGGGGGTATGGCTACACCTTC. This gives the protein CASSYGGYGYTF.

This clonotype was detected only a few times. The rearrangement uses TRBV6-1 and TRBJ2-7, with D possibly matching TRBD2 (6 bases). The CDR3 has 14 residues. The germline V and J ends were trimmed by 7 bases and 3 bases, with 16 bases remaining between them. Germline CDR1 reads MNHNS; CDR2 reads SASEGT. For the CDR3, the DNA is TGTGCCAGCAAACCCCGGGACTCGCGCTACGAGCAGTACTTC. It translates to CASKPRDSRYEQYF.

The sample holds a few counts of this clonotype. This chain joins TRBV6-2 or TRBV6-3 and TRBJ1-1; tentative D call: TRBD1 (6 bases). There are 14 residues in the CDR3. Trimming pared 0 bases from V and 4 bases from J, leaving 9 bases between. The V gene's germline CDR1 is MNHEY and CDR2 SVGEGT. CDR3 in amino acids: CASSYSGGTTEAFF. The CDR3 DNA is TGTGCCAGCAGTTACTCAGGGGGGACCACTGAAGCTTTCTTT.

There are a few counts of this clonotype. The V call is TRBV28, the J call TRBJ2-2; TRBD2 might be the D (5 bases). V gave up 3 bases and J gave up 2 bases, with 10 bases separating them. Germline CDR1 is MDHEN and CDR2 is SYDVKM. This CDR3 has 15 amino acids. The CDR3 region has the DNA TGTGCCAGCAGTTTGGGCGGGCGAAACACCGGGGAGCTGTTTTTT. It specifies CASSLGGRNTGELFF.

There are many counts of this clonotype. The chain employs TRBV18 and TRBJ1-5; D is possibly TRBD1 (5 bases). Between the trimmed V and J ends, which lost 1 base and 7 bases, there was a span of 14 bases. Germline loops: CDR1 KGHSH, CDR2 LQKENI. The CDR3 covers 15 residues. The CDR3 loop is CASSPQRGSEQPQHF. The CDR3 DNA reads as TGTGCCAGCTCACCACAGAGGGGTTCGGAACAGCCCCAGCATTTT. The full variable domain, in which reference TRBV18 and TRBJ1-5 provide the parts outside the CDR3, is NAGVMQNPRHLVRRRGQEARLRCSPMKGHSHVYWYRQLPEEGLKFMVYLQKENIIDESGMPKERFSAEFPKEGPSILRIQQVVRGDSAAYFCASSPQRGSEQPQHFGDGTRLSIL.

As for this clonotype: Possible read error: a much larger clone is one base away. The chain recombines TRBV7-9 with TRBJ1-1; D may be TRBD1 (5 bases). Trimming shortened V by 6 bases and J by 9 bases, and 29 bases separated the two germline ends. CDR3 length: 17 amino acids. Germline CDR1 reads SEHNR; CDR2 reads FQNEAQ (reference sequence). As DNA, the CDR3 is TGTGCCAGCAGTGACCGGGGGGGTTCTCTCAAAGGTACTCAAGCTTTCTTT. Translation: CASSDRGGSLKGTQAFF.

The rearrangement joins TRBV5-1 to TRBJ2-1; D possibly corresponds to TRBD2 (5 bases). V lost 0 bases and J 0 bases, leaving 13 bases between the germline ends. CDR3 size: 17 residues. Germline CDR1 SGHRS, CDR2 YFSETQ. CDR3 sequence (DNA): TGCGCCAGCAGCTTGGCTAGCCGGCCCAGCTCCTACAATGAGCAGTTCTTC. Translated, it gives CASSLASRPSSYNEQFF.

This clonotype was picked up many times. This rearrangement joins TRBV5-4 to TRBJ2-7; 8 nucleotides line up with TRBD1. This CDR3 spans 16 amino acids. The V segment lost 3 bases and the J segment 0 bases; nucleotides outside the gene matches: 8. Germline CDR1 and CDR2: SGHNT and YYREEE (reference sequence). As DNA, the CDR3 is TGTGCCAGCAGCTCGACAGGACAGGGTTCCTCCTACGAGCAGTACTTC. This codes for CASSSTGQGSSYEQYF.

This clonotype was seen ten or more times. The gene calls are TRBV30 and TRBJ1-1; weak D call: TRBD1 (5 bases). Germline lookup yields CDR1 GTSNPN and CDR2 SVGIG (reference sequence). The CDR3 totals 12 residues. Trimming shortened V by 2 bases and J by 2 bases, and 6 bases separated the two germline ends. CDR3 loop: CAWSRTNTEAFF. The CDR3 nucleotides read TGTGCCTGGAGTCGGACAAACACTGAAGCTTTCTTT.

This clonotype showed up just a few times. This chain connects TRBV9 to TRBJ2-7; D not certain. The V end was cut by 0 bases, the J end by 5 bases, with 15 bases between. The length of the CDR3 is 15 residues. Germline CDR1 SGDLS, CDR2 YYNGEE. The CDR3 region has the DNA TGTGCCAGCAGCGTAGGAGCCGAGACTTTGCACGAGCAGTACTTC. Protein: CASSVGAETLHEQYF.

The V and J genes are TRBV12-3 or TRBV12-4 and TRBJ1-3; D remains ambiguous. The CDR3 is made up of 15 amino acids. Deletions cut 2 bases from V and 0 bases from J, with 8 bases between. The CDR3 DNA reads TGTGCCAGCAGTTTAAGTGGATTCTCTGGAAACACCATATATTTT. Translated: CASSLSGFSGNTIYF.

This chain joins TRBV4-1 and TRBJ1-6; possibly TRBD1 for D (5 bases). The CDR3 has 15 amino acids. Germline V gene lookup returns CDR1 MGHRA and CDR2 YSYEKL. The ends were cut back, 4 bases at V and 5 bases at J, with 12 bases in the middle. The CDR3 protein is CASSRRDFDNSPLHF. CDR3 sequence (DNA): TGCGCCAGCAGCCGGAGGGACTTCGATAATTCACCCCTCCACTTT.

This clonotype was counted at least ten times. The chain employs TRBV20-1 and TRBJ2-3; D is uncertain. The CDR3 has 12 amino acids. Germline V CDR1 and CDR2: DFQATT, SNEGSKA (reference sequence). Trimming cost V 3 bases and J 2 bases, with 6 bases left between them. The CDR3 bases are TGCAGTGCTAGTGGCCTCACAGATACGCAGTATTTT. Translating it yields CSASGLTDTQYF.

The chain uses TRBV27 and TRBJ1-2, with D uncertain. V was shortened by 0 bases and J by 4 bases, with 9 bases between the two germline ends. This CDR3 region has 14 residues. Per the germline V gene, CDR1 is MNHEY and CDR2 is SMNVEV (reference sequence). Here the CDR3 reads CASSLSGRGYGYTF. In DNA form, the CDR3 reads TGTGCCAGCAGTTTATCAGGCAGAGGCTATGGCTACACCTTC.

A few counts support this clonotype. This chain connects TRBV12-3 or TRBV12-4 to TRBJ2-7; maybe TRBD2 (6 bases). The CDR3 extends over 18 amino acids. V gave up 1 base and J gave up 0 bases, with 19 bases separating them. The CDR3 DNA reads TGTGCCAGCAGTTTAGTCCGGCGGTTGGGAGGAGCCTCCTACGAGCAGTACTTC. It is translated as CASSLVRRLGGASYEQYF.

This clonotype was detected many times. The V call is TRBV3-1, the J call TRBJ2-5; 8 nucleotides align to TRBD1. The germline CDR1 and CDR2 sequences are LGHDT and YNNKEL (reference sequence). The CDR3 totals 19 residues. V shed 3 bases, J shed 5 bases, and the junction held 20 bases outside the gene matches. The CDR3, as DNA: TGTGCCAGCAGCCATTCCCGGACAGGGAAAATGTGGCGTCGGGAGACCCAGTACTTC. Amino acid sequence: CASSHSRTGKMWRRETQYF.

This sequence joins TRBV20-1 and TRBJ2-1, with TRBD1 matching over 7 bases. Unmatched junction bases numbered 7, after V lost 1 base and J lost 7 bases. Per the germline V gene, CDR1 is DFQATT and CDR2 is SNEGSKA (reference sequence). The CDR3 contains 14 residues. The CDR3 loop reads CSARGVRGSNEQFF. The DNA for the CDR3 is TGCAGTGCTAGAGGGGTCAGGGGGTCGAATGAGCAGTTCTTC.

This clonotype was seen ten or more times. The chain couples TRBV20-1 to TRBJ2-7; 8 bases fit TRBD1. CDR1 is DFQATT and CDR2 is SNEGSKA in the germline V gene (reference sequence). Losses at the gene ends were 7 bases for V and 3 bases for J; bases not matched to a gene: 17. The CDR3 is 16 residues long. CDR3: CSGLPYFGTGSYEQYF. For the CDR3, the DNA is TGCAGTGGGCTTCCATACTTCGGGACAGGCAGCTACGAGCAGTACTTC.

This clonotype came up many times. The rearrangement joins TRBV20-1 to TRBJ2-7; 7 bases agree with TRBD1. Germline V CDR1 and CDR2: DFQATT, SNEGSKA (reference sequence). The CDR3 covers 17 residues. V was pared by 3 bases and J by 5 bases, with 19 bases of the junction left unmatched. In DNA form, the CDR3 reads TGCAGTGCTAGTGGGGACAGCCCAAAGTCCTTCCTGGACGAGCAGTACTTC. Translation gives CSASGDSPKSFLDEQYF.

This clonotype was seen a handful of times. The CDR3 region is CASSFSGLPYNEQFF. In nucleotides, the CDR3 is TGTGCCAGCAGTTTCTCAGGGCTGCCCTACAATGAGCAGTTCTTC. This chain uses TRBV6-2 or TRBV6-3 with TRBJ2-1; D is possibly TRBD1 (5 bases). Trimming left V 4 bases short and J 2 bases short, with 12 bases between. The CDR3 is 15 amino acids. CDR1 MNHEY and CDR2 SVGEGT come from the germline V gene.

This clonotype was observed a single time. The rearrangement uses TRBV10-3 and TRBJ2-7; TRBD1 agrees at 9 bases. The CDR3 extends over 14 amino acids. CDR1 is ENHRY, CDR2 SYGVKD, per germline. V dropped 10 bases and J dropped 6; count of bases not matched to a gene: 13. The DNA of the CDR3 is TGTGCCACCGGGCCCTTTACAGGGGGCGCCGAGCAGTACTTC. Translated: CATGPFTGGAEQYF.

This clonotype was observed a handful of times. The V call is TRBV4-3, the J call TRBJ1-2; D is undetermined. V was clipped by 0 bases and J by 2 bases, with 10 bases between them. Germline lookup yields CDR1 LGHNA and CDR2 YSLEER. The CDR3 length is 15 residues. CDR3 bases: TGCGCCAGCAGCCAAGATCTAGACATCAACTATGGCTACACCTTC. This codes for CASSQDLDINYGYTF.

This clonotype has a handful of counts. The chain links TRBV6-5 to TRBJ2-5, with D perhaps TRBD2 (6 bases). The V end lost 2 bases, the J end lost 7 bases, and 11 bases lay between the germline ends. The CDR3 contains 13 residues. Germline assignment: CDR1 MNHEY and CDR2 SVGAGI. The CDR3 region has the DNA TGTGCCAGCAGTTACGATGGGGGAGGGACCCAGTACTTC. It translates to CASSYDGGGTQYF.

This clonotype was observed many times. The chain couples TRBV7-2 to TRBJ1-1, with D perhaps TRBD1 (5 bases). CDR1 and CDR2 from the germline V gene are SGHTA and FQGNSA. Trimming cost V 6 bases and J 6 bases, with 14 bases left between them. This CDR3 contains 13 residues. The CDR3 spells CASSQLRDAEAFF. In nucleotides, the CDR3 is TGTGCCAGCAGTCAGCTTAGGGACGCTGAAGCTTTCTTT.

This rearrangement joins TRBV6-2 or TRBV6-3 to TRBJ1-2; tentatively, D is TRBD1 (6 bases). CDR3 size: 16 residues. Germline V gives CDR1 MNHEY, CDR2 SVGEGT. Trimming stripped 7 bases from V and 8 bases from J, with 26 bases between. The DNA of the CDR3 is TGTGCCAGCACCTCCACAACGGCAGGGGAGGGTGAAGGCTACACCTTC. Its translation: CASTSTTAGEGEGYTF.

This clonotype was seen a few times. The genes are TRBV11-2 and TRBJ2-1, with D hard to call. CDR3 length equals 13 residues. Germline V gives CDR1 SGHAT, CDR2 FQNNGV. Trimming pared 1 base from V and 6 bases from J, leaving 7 bases between. The CDR3 here is CASSLVRVNEQFF. CDR3 bases: TGTGCCAGCAGCTTAGTCCGTGTCAATGAGCAGTTCTTC.